These 23 T cell receptor beta chains were all obtained from the same sample, sequenced in a study of blood T cell repertoires in COVID-19 (dated by TCRdb to about 2020). Library generation was performed with the immunoSEQ multiplex PCR assay. Held by TCRdb, this immuneACCESS table contains in-frame sequences only and omits some clones. Under half of the omission traces to an unresolved V gene where checked; the cause of the rest is unknown. The sample table contains 150,000 to 180,000 clones; only one count was recorded for about 79% of them. The biggest ten clones account for 29% of the sample. Sequenced input: peripheral blood. The receptors were gathered from a woman in her fifties or sixties with acute or convalescent COVID-19.

The J gene is TRBJ1-1, the V gene TRBV6-5; TRBD1 is a possible D gene (6 bases). The CDR3 runs 15 residues. V was trimmed by 5 bases and J by 5 bases, leaving 18 bases between them. Per germline, CDR1 MNHEY and CDR2 SVGAGI. In DNA form, the CDR3 reads TGTGCCAGCAGTAACCTTTACAGGGTAGGGACTGAAGCTTTCTTT. Translating gives CASSNLYRVGTEAFF.

The chain joins TRBV2 to TRBJ1-2; D may be TRBD1 (6 bases). The CDR3 is made up of 14 amino acids. Trimming removed 6 bases at V and 2 bases at J, with 13 bases between. Germline V gives CDR1 SNHLY, CDR2 FYNNEI. The CDR3 coding sequence is TGTGCCAGCAGGGGGGGGACAATCAACTATGGCTACACCTTC. Amino acid sequence: CASRGGTINYGYTF.

The genes are TRBV19 and TRBJ1-6; TRBD1 is a possible D gene (5 bases). The CDR3 totals 15 residues. Germline V gene lookup returns CDR1 LNHDA and CDR2 SQIVND (reference sequence). The ends were cut back, 7 bases at V and 6 bases at J, with 16 bases in the middle. CDR3: CASTQTGGINSPLHF. The CDR3 nucleotides read TGTGCCAGTACTCAGACGGGGGGAATTAATTCACCCCTCCACTTT.

This rearrangement joins TRBV18 to TRBJ2-1; D not resolved. V was shortened by 6 bases and J by 10 bases, with 7 bases between the two germline ends. The CDR3 runs to 10 residues. Germline lookup yields CDR1 KGHSH and CDR2 LQKENI. Here the CDR3 reads CASSGIEQFF. The DNA of the CDR3 is TGTGCCAGCTCGGGCATAGAGCAGTTCTTC.

This clone has a single count. The V and J genes are TRBV16 and TRBJ1-1; perhaps TRBD1 as D (5 bases). V lost 2 bases to trimming and J lost 10 bases, with 14 bases between them. The CDR3 sequence is 13 residues long. Germline V gene lookup returns CDR1 KGHSY and CDR2 FQNENV. For the CDR3, the DNA is TGTGCCAGCAGCCAAATGATGGGGCGCGTAGCTTTCTTT. Protein: CASSQMMGRVAFF.

The chain links TRBV9 to TRBJ1-6; D might be TRBD1 (5 bases). Germline loops: CDR1 SGDLS, CDR2 YYNGEE. The CDR3 is made up of 16 amino acids. V shed 0 bases and J shed 6 bases, with 13 bases lying between them. CDR3 nucleotides: TGTGCCAGCAGCGTAGATCCGGGGGTTGGTAATTCACCCCTCCACTTT. This codes for CASSVDPGVGNSPLHF.

The chain recombines TRBV7-9 with TRBJ2-5; 7 bases agree with TRBD1. Per germline, CDR1 SEHNR and CDR2 FQNEAQ (reference sequence). The length of the CDR3 is 15 residues. Germline trimming cut 3 bases from V and 1 base from J; bases unmatched to any gene: 5. The DNA for the CDR3 is TGTGCCAGCAGCTTCCGGACAGGCCTCCAAGAGACCCAGTACTTC. This sequence encodes CASSFRTGLQETQYF.

This rearrangement joins TRBV4-1 to TRBJ1-5; D is unresolved. Germline V gene lookup returns CDR1 MGHRA and CDR2 YSYEKL. V dropped 0 bases and J dropped 3 bases, with 6 bases sitting between them. The CDR3 contains 14 residues. Written as DNA, the CDR3 is TGCGCCAGCAGCCAAGATCCAAACAATCAGCCCCAGCATTTT. Its translation: CASSQDPNNQPQHF.

The V call is TRBV3-1 (or the pseudogene TRBV3-2), the J call TRBJ1-5, with D hard to call. There are 12 residues in the CDR3. V dropped 5 bases and J dropped 4 bases, with 6 bases sitting between them. The germline gives CDR1 LGHDT, CDR2 YNNKEL (reference sequence). CDR3 in amino acids: CASSGSNQPQHF. DNA of the CDR3: TGTGCCAGCAGCGGGAGTAATCAGCCCCAGCATTTT.

The chain carries TRBV5-1 and TRBJ1-2, with 9 bases fitting TRBD1. The germline CDR1 and CDR2 sequences are SGHRS and YFSETQ. The CDR3 runs 16 residues. V was clipped by 5 bases and J by 6 bases; unmatched bases: 14. DNA of the CDR3: TGCGCCAGCAGGCAGACCGGGACAGGGTCTAAAGATGGCTACACCTTC. It encodes CASRQTGTGSKDGYTF.

This chain connects TRBV24-1 to TRBJ1-5, with unresolved D. The V gene's germline CDR1 is KGHDR and CDR2 SFDVKD. The V end lost 4 bases, the J end lost 5 bases, and 11 bases lay between the germline ends. The CDR3 totals 14 residues. The CDR3 sequence: CATSDYLRDQPQHF. In DNA, the CDR3 is TGTGCCACCAGTGACTATCTCCGTGATCAGCCCCAGCATTTT.

CDR3 loop: CSASRPGYGYTF. The CDR3 nucleotides read TGCAGTGCTAGTCGTCCGGGCTATGGCTACACCTTC. The chain links TRBV20-1 to TRBJ1-2, with unresolved D. Trimming removed 3 bases from V and 4 bases from J, with 9 bases in between. Germline V lookup: CDR1 DFQATT, CDR2 SNEGSKA (reference sequence). CDR3 size: 12 residues.

This chain links TRBV18 with TRBJ1-6, with TRBD1 as a possible D gene (5 bases). Between the trimmed V and J ends, which lost 0 bases and 9 bases, there was a span of 15 bases. Germline values: CDR1 KGHSH, CDR2 LQKENI. There are 16 residues in the CDR3. The CDR3 DNA reads as TGTGCCAGCTCACCACCGTCTGGCGCGGGGGGTTCACCCCTCCACTTT. This codes for CASSPPSGAGGSPLHF. The complete variable domain, with remaining parts taken from reference TRBV18 and TRBJ1-6, reads NAGVMQNPRHLVRRRGQEARLRCSPMKGHSHVYWYRQLPEEGLKFMVYLQKENIIDESGMPKERFSAEFPKEGPSILRIQQVVRGDSAAYFCASSPPSGAGGSPLHFGNGTRLTVT.

The chain joins TRBV28 to TRBJ1-1; weak D call: TRBD1 (6 bases). The length of the CDR3 is 18 residues. From germline, CDR1 is MDHEN and CDR2 SYDVKM. Trimming cost V 2 bases and J 1 base, with 20 bases left between them. In nucleotides, the CDR3 is TGTGCCAGCAGTTTAAGTCAGGGGACCACGCAGTGGAACACTGAAGCTTTCTTT. Translation gives CASSLSQGTTQWNTEAFF. Full variable domain (outside the CDR3, taken from reference TRBV28 and TRBJ1-1): DVKVTQSSRYLVKRTGEKVFLECVQDMDHENMFWYRQDPGLGLRLIYFSYDVKMKEKGDIPEGYSVSREKKERFSLILESASTNQTSMYLCASSLSQGTTQWNTEAFFGQGTRLTVV.

J is TRBJ1-5 and V is TRBV6-6; D uncertain. Between the trimmed V and J ends, which lost 0 bases and 4 bases, there was a span of 13 bases. Germline lookup yields CDR1 MNHNY and CDR2 SVGAGI (reference sequence). CDR3 length: 16 residues. CDR3 bases: TGTGCCAGCAGTTACTCAGAAAGGACGGGGAATCAGCCCCAGCATTTT. Amino acids: CASSYSERTGNQPQHF.

A single count supports this clone. The chain couples TRBV6-6 to TRBJ2-7; D possibly corresponds to TRBD1 (5 bases). CDR1 is MNHNY, CDR2 SVGAGI, per germline (reference sequence). V dropped 6 bases and J dropped 12 bases, with 18 bases sitting between them. CDR3 length: 12 amino acids. For the CDR3, the DNA is TGTGCCAGCAGCAACCCCGACAGTCCGTGGTACTTC. Translated: CASSNPDSPWYF.

This clone appeared a few times. This rearrangement joins TRBV4-1 to TRBJ1-1; no reliable D call. Per the germline V gene, CDR1 is MGHRA and CDR2 is YSYEKL. CDR3 size: 13 residues. Between the trimmed V and J ends, which lost 4 bases and 6 bases, there was a span of 12 bases. The CDR3 sequence is CASSPWETAEAFF. The CDR3 DNA is TGCGCCAGCAGCCCTTGGGAGACGGCTGAAGCTTTCTTT.

In its sample, this clone was seen a few times. The V gene is TRBV18, the J gene TRBJ1-5; D unresolved. Germline assignment: CDR1 KGHSH and CDR2 LQKENI. Trimming took off 3 bases at V and 5 bases at J, with 8 bases between the two ends. The CDR3 runs 13 residues. The CDR3 DNA sequence: TGTGCCAGCTCACCGTCTCGCGATCAGCCCCAGCATTTT. Translation gives CASSPSRDQPQHF.

This clone has a handful of counts. V usage is TRBV29-1 and J usage is TRBJ1-3, with no clear D. The CDR3 covers 15 residues. The V and J ends lost 7 bases and 0 bases respectively, with 16 bases between them. Germline V gene sequence: CDR1 SQVTM, CDR2 ANQGSEA. CDR3 bases: TGCAGCGAGCGGGCCGGCCCACTCTCTGGAAACACCATATATTTT. The encoded protein is CSERAGPLSGNTIYF.

The chain employs TRBV12-3 or TRBV12-4 and TRBJ1-1, with D maybe TRBD1 (6 bases). Trimming removed 10 bases at V and 3 bases at J, with 15 bases between. CDR3 length: 13 residues. DNA of the CDR3: TGTGCCACCAACAGGGTAGGGGACACTGAAGCTTTCTTT. Translation gives CATNRVGDTEAFF.

V is TRBV5-1 and J is TRBJ2-3; D is uncertain. Per germline, CDR1 SGHRS and CDR2 YFSETQ. CDR3 length: 11 residues. The V end was cut by 9 bases, the J end by 4 bases, with 9 bases between. The CDR3 protein is CATRLADTQYF. Written as DNA, the CDR3 is TGCGCCACCCGGTTGGCAGATACGCAGTATTTT.

The chain couples TRBV6-7 to TRBJ1-5, with 7 bases aligning to TRBD1. TRBV6-7 is given ORF status, its function remaining uncertain. J lost 2 bases, V lost 4 bases, and 8 bases had no gene match. The CDR3 has 16 residues. Written as DNA, the CDR3 is TGTGCCAGCAGTTCGCGTGAGGGGGCAGGCAATCAGCCCCAGCATTTT. It translates to CASSSREGAGNQPQHF.

J is TRBJ2-5 and V is TRBV10-3, with TRBD1 as a possible D gene (6 bases). Germline V gene data show CDR1 as ENHRY and CDR2 as SYGVKD. Trimming removed 6 bases at V and 5 bases at J, with 10 bases between. This CDR3 contains 12 residues. Here the CDR3 DNA reads TGTGCCATCAGGGCTACAGGGGAGACCCAGTACTTC. Translation: CAIRATGETQYF.